This T cell receptor beta chain was found in a study of CXCR3-negative and CXCR3-positive naive CD8 T cells. Overall study results and limits: Compared with CXCR3-negative naive cells, CXCR3-positive naive cells showed more hydrophobic TRB CDR3s. Whereas memory cells differed, naive CXCR3-negative and CXCR3-positive cells shared similar TRBV-TRBJ usage.

The CD45RO-CCR7+CD27+CD95- phenotype denoted naive CD8+ T cells. For this clonotype: Antigen unknown.

The CDR3 extends over 13 amino acids. CDR1 is ENHRY, CDR2 SYGVKD, per germline. Carrying UMI labels, the TRB cDNA libraries were prepared through 5' RACE. No DNA is given; TCRdb re-called the 5' RACE reads and lists each CDR3 protein once. This sample's table has under 150,000 distinct CDR3 sequences. This clonotype originated in a human donor in good health. Some clones in this sample may be carry-over from other donors' samples. The gene calls are TRBV10-3 and TRBJ2-5; TCRdb names TRBD2, which stays unverified in the absence of DNA. The sample was naive CXCR3+ CD8+ T cells from blood. Subset of the sample: CD45RO-CCR7+CD27+CD95- naive CD8+ T cells expressing CXCR3 (TNR3+). CDR3 loop: CAISGSRWETQYF.